The 28 T cell receptor beta chains in this list originate from one sample, sequenced in a study of a mutant IDH1 vaccine in newly diagnosed glioma. Profiling relied on immunoSEQ multiplex PCR, and the TCRdb table lists in-frame clones only, not all of them. The table lists tens of thousands of clones, roughly 85% of them singletons, with around 2.4% in the top ten. Time point denoted: baseline, week 1 (first vaccination visit). As for treatment: pre-vaccination baseline after standard-of-care therapy. Sequences were derived from PBMCs, sampled from a glioma patient treated with radiotherapy, temozolomide or both. Receptors were obtained from a man aged 40-55 years with glioma.

The rearrangement links TRBV5-8 to TRBJ1-5; 12 nucleotides line up with TRBD1. The CDR3 is made up of 16 amino acids. V gave up 6 bases and J gave up 11 bases; unmatched junction bases: 15. CDR1 and CDR2 from the germline V gene are SGHTS and YDEGEE. CDR3 region: CASTNRDRGRSWTQHF. The DNA of the CDR3 is TGTGCCAGCACTAACCGGGACAGGGGGCGGAGCTGGACCCAGCATTTT.

The chain uses TRBV6-1 and TRBJ2-3; 7 bases are a match to TRBD2. Germline V gene data show CDR1 as MNHNS and CDR2 as SASEGT. The CDR3 covers 13 residues. Unmatched junction bases numbered 3, after V lost 5 bases and J lost 4 bases. CDR3 region: CASSLGGSDTQYF. CDR3 in DNA: TGTGCCAGCAGTCTCGGGGGGTCAGATACGCAGTATTTT.

The genes are TRBV7-6 and TRBJ2-5; 7 nucleotides match TRBD1. Trimming took 4 bases from V and 5 from J; bases not matched to a gene: 7. This CDR3 has 14 residues. CDR1 and CDR2 from the germline V gene are SGHVS and FNYEAQ. The CDR3: CASSSRQGLETQYF. Written as DNA, the CDR3 is TGTGCCAGCAGCTCTCGACAGGGATTGGAGACCCAGTACTTC.

In this sample, this clone turned up a few times. DNA for the CDR3: TGTGCCAGTATCGGGTATGACGCCGAGCAGTTCTTC. It specifies CASIGYDAEQFF. The chain couples TRBV19 to TRBJ2-1; no clear D gene. The germline V gene has CDR1 LNHDA and CDR2 SQIVND (reference sequence). The CDR3 covers 12 residues. With 7 bases removed from V and 10 bases from J, the gap between germline ends came to 14 bases.

The V and J genes are TRBV5-1 and TRBJ1-2, with a weak D call TRBD1 (5 bases). The V gene lost 0 bases and the J gene lost 8 bases, with 11 bases spanning the gap. This CDR3 has 13 amino acids. Germline-derived CDR1 and CDR2 are SGHRS and YFSETQ. The CDR3 DNA reads as TGCGCCAGCAGCTTGGGGCGGGGCGTGGGCTACACCTTC. Protein product: CASSLGRGVGYTF.

The V and J genes are TRBV5-6 and TRBJ1-2, with no clear D. The CDR3 runs to 12 residues. V was cut by 6 bases and J by 6 bases, with 12 bases left in between. CDR1 and CDR2 from the germline V gene are SGHDT and YYEEEE. The CDR3: CASTGWADGYTF. Written as DNA, the CDR3 is TGTGCCAGCACCGGATGGGCGGATGGCTACACCTTC.

This chain joins TRBV7-9 and TRBJ1-3; tentative D call: TRBD1 (6 bases). This CDR3 region has 16 residues. Germline-derived CDR1 and CDR2 are SEHNR and FQNEAQ (reference sequence). The V gene lost 6 bases and the J gene lost 0 bases, with 15 bases spanning the gap. CDR3 DNA sequence: TGTGCCAGCAGTCAGGGGAGCAGGACCTCTGGAAACACCATATATTTT. This codes for CASSQGSRTSGNTIYF.

The rearrangement joins TRBV7-2 to TRBJ1-3, with 7 bases that match TRBD1. Trimming cost V 2 bases and J 0 bases; bases outside gene matches: 4. Germline assignment: CDR1 SGHTA and CDR2 FQGNSA. CDR3 size: 16 residues. The CDR3 DNA reads as TGTGCCAGCAGCTTACCTAGGACAGGCTCTGGAAACACCATATATTTT. Protein sequence: CASSLPRTGSGNTIYF.

The V call is TRBV2, the J call TRBJ2-7; 9 positions match TRBD1. J was trimmed by 2 bases and V by 7 bases; bases with no gene match: 9. This CDR3 region has 15 residues. Germline CDR1 SNHLY, CDR2 FYNNEI. The CDR3 region is CASNLGGQGAYEQYF. The CDR3 nucleotides are TGTGCCAGCAACCTGGGGGGACAGGGAGCCTACGAGCAGTACTTC.

The chain couples TRBV7-9 to TRBJ1-1; 7 nucleotides align to TRBD1. V was pared by 5 bases and J by 0 bases, with 6 bases of the junction left unmatched. Per germline, CDR1 SEHNR and CDR2 FQNEAQ (reference sequence). The CDR3 sequence is 15 residues long. The CDR3 DNA reads as TGTGCCAGCAGCCGTGACAGGGTACTGAACACTGAAGCTTTCTTT. It is translated as CASSRDRVLNTEAFF.

V and J are TRBV5-1 and TRBJ2-2; 12 bases fit TRBD2. Per the germline V gene, CDR1 is SGHRS and CDR2 is YFSETQ. Trimming took 0 bases from V and 6 from J; bases not matched to a gene: 0. This CDR3 has 15 residues. CDR3 protein: CASSLGLAGAGELFF. CDR3 DNA: TGCGCCAGCAGCTTGGGACTAGCGGGAGCCGGGGAGCTGTTTTTT.

CDR3 loop: CASSPPNRGLDEKLFF. CDR3 DNA: TGTGCCAGCTCACCACCCAACAGGGGGCTGGATGAAAAACTGTTTTTT. V usage is TRBV18 and J usage is TRBJ1-4; 9 bases are a match to TRBD1. Germline-derived CDR1 and CDR2 are KGHSH and LQKENI. J was trimmed by 6 bases and V by 0 bases; bases with no gene match: 5. There are 16 residues in the CDR3.

This chain uses TRBV18 with TRBJ1-1, with D hard to call. This CDR3 spans 15 amino acids. Trimming shortened V by 3 bases and J by 4 bases, and 15 bases separated the two germline ends. Germline V gene data show CDR1 as KGHSH and CDR2 as LQKENI. CDR3 sequence: CASSPSVQVITEAFF. CDR3 in DNA: TGTGCCAGCTCACCGTCCGTGCAGGTTATCACTGAAGCTTTCTTT.

The V call is TRBV6-5, the J call TRBJ2-7, with 12 bases lining up with TRBD2. Per germline, CDR1 MNHEY and CDR2 SVGAGI. CDR3 size: 14 residues. V shed 7 bases, J shed 0 bases, and the junction held 1 base outside the gene matches. The CDR3 coding sequence is TGTGCCAGCATGGGACTAGCGGGCTCCTACGAGCAGTACTTC. Encoded protein: CASMGLAGSYEQYF.

The genes are TRBV6-5 and TRBJ2-1; 8 positions agree with TRBD2. J gave up 14 bases and V 6 bases, and 12 bases lay outside the gene matches. The CDR3 covers 13 residues. CDR1 MNHEY and CDR2 SVGAGI come from the germline V gene. CDR3 residues: CASSPTAGGGEFF. CDR3 coding DNA: TGTGCCAGCAGCCCAACCGCGGGAGGTGGGGAGTTCTTC.

The V gene is TRBV9, the J gene TRBJ2-1, with TRBD1 as a possible D gene (6 bases). The germline V gene has CDR1 SGDLS and CDR2 YYNGEE. The V gene lost 2 bases and the J gene lost 2 bases, with 14 bases spanning the gap. The CDR3 is 16 residues long. The CDR3 sequence is CASSVHRVPPYNEQFF. CDR3 sequence (DNA): TGTGCCAGCAGCGTCCACAGGGTCCCCCCCTACAATGAGCAGTTCTTC.

Comment on this clone: A clone one base away is much larger, so this may be a read error. The chain links TRBV4-2 to TRBJ2-3; D may be TRBD1 (5 bases). Germline assignment: CDR1 LGHNA and CDR2 YNFKEQ. The CDR3 is 16 amino acids. V lost 0 bases and J 0 bases, leaving 10 bases between the germline ends. The CDR3 protein is CASSQEGPGSTDTQYF. CDR3 DNA sequence: TGTGCCAGCAGCCAAGAGGGTCCAGGGAGCACAGATACGCAGTATTTT.

The CDR3 loop is CASSQAVTNYGYTF. DNA of the CDR3: TGTGCCAGCAGCCAGGCAGTGACTAACTATGGCTACACCTTC. The gene calls are TRBV7-9 and TRBJ1-2; D is unresolved. Trimming stripped 5 bases from V and 0 bases from J, with 10 bases between. The CDR3 contains 14 residues. Germline V CDR1 and CDR2: SEHNR, FQNEAQ (reference sequence).

The chain couples TRBV6-1 to TRBJ2-7; the D gene is possibly TRBD1 (5 bases). The CDR3 loop spans 12 amino acids. Looked up from germline, CDR1 is MNHNS and CDR2 is SASEGT. This CDR3 is CASSEANRDREV. CDR3 in DNA: TGTGCCAGCAGTGAAGCTAATCGAGACAGAGAAGTC.

The CDR3 DNA reads TGCGCCACCTCGAGGGGAGGTGAGACCCGAGAGACCCAGTACTTC. Residues: CATSRGGETRETQYF. This chain links TRBV5-1 with TRBJ2-5; D perhaps matches TRBD2 (6 bases). The CDR3 runs 15 residues. The V and J ends lost 9 bases and 4 bases respectively, with 22 bases between them. CDR1 is SGHRS and CDR2 is YFSETQ in the germline V gene. The variable domain in full, with the rest retrieved from reference TRBV5-1 and TRBJ2-5, is KAGVTQTPRYLIKTRGQQVTLSCSPISGHRSVSWYQQTPGQGLQFLFEYFSETQRNKGNFPGRFSGRQFSNSRSEMNVSTLELGDSALYLCATSRGGETRETQYFGPGTRLLVL.

The chain couples TRBV4-1 to TRBJ2-2, with 8 bases that match TRBD2. Trimming at V came to 0 bases and at J to 2 bases, leaving 5 bases not matched to a gene. The CDR3 has 17 amino acids. Germline values: CDR1 MGHRA, CDR2 YSYEKL. CDR3 residues: CASSQERGLENTGELFF. The CDR3 coding sequence is TGCGCCAGCAGCCAAGAGAGGGGACTAGAAAACACCGGGGAGCTGTTTTTT.

The CDR3 spells CASSRQGNNYGYTF. CDR3 nucleotide sequence: TGTGCCAGCAGCAGACAAGGAAACAACTATGGCTACACCTTC. The chain uses TRBV5-6 and TRBJ1-2, with D unresolved. The germline CDR1 and CDR2 sequences are SGHDT and YYEEEE. Trimming left V 4 bases short and J 2 bases short, with 12 bases between. This CDR3 region has 14 residues.

This sequence joins TRBV5-1 and TRBJ1-5; D remains unclear. V lost 0 bases to trimming and J lost 0 bases, with 7 bases between them. CDR3 length equals 15 residues. Per the germline V gene, CDR1 is SGHRS and CDR2 is YFSETQ. DNA for the CDR3: TGCGCCAGCAGCTTGGGCGGAGATAGCAATCAGCCCCAGCATTTT. This translates into CASSLGGDSNQPQHF.

The V gene is TRBV7-9, the J gene TRBJ1-4, with D unresolved. Deletions cut 3 bases from V and 0 bases from J, with 11 bases between. Per germline, CDR1 SEHNR and CDR2 FQNEAQ (reference sequence). The length of the CDR3 is 16 residues. The CDR3 nucleotides are TGTGCCAGCAGCTTGGAACCCCAGGCAACTAATGAAAAACTGTTTTTT. It translates to CASSLEPQATNEKLFF. Supplemented by reference TRBV7-9 and TRBJ1-4, the full variable domain reads DTGVSQNPRHKITKRGQNVTFRCDPISEHNRLYWYRQTLGQGPEFLTYFQNEAQLEKSRLLSDRFSAERPKGSFSTLEIQRTEQGDSAMYLCASSLEPQATNEKLFFGSGTQLSVL.

The rearrangement joins TRBV5-1 to TRBJ2-7, with 11 bases aligning to TRBD2. The V gene's germline CDR1 is SGHRS and CDR2 YFSETQ. V lost 3 bases to trimming and J lost 4 bases; unmatched junction nucleotides: 12. The CDR3 covers 17 residues. CDR3 sequence (DNA): TGCGCCAGCAGCTGGGGGGGTGAACTAGCGGGAGTTTACGAGCAGTACTTC. Protein product: CASSWGGELAGVYEQYF.

The rearrangement uses TRBV28 and TRBJ1-2; D is ambiguous. The CDR3 length is 14 residues. CDR1 is MDHEN and CDR2 is SYDVKM in the germline V gene. V was shortened by 8 bases and J by 5 bases, with 18 bases between the two germline ends. CDR3 in DNA: TGTGCCAGCTTAGGGCTCACCAGTCCTTATGGCTACACCTTC. Residues: CASLGLTSPYGYTF.

This chain uses TRBV7-2 with TRBJ1-3, with D perhaps TRBD1 (5 bases). Germline values: CDR1 SGHTA, CDR2 FQGNSA. V was pared by 8 bases and J by 0 bases, with 14 bases between. This CDR3 comprises 15 residues. CDR3 in amino acids: CASRTPGSSGNTIYF. CDR3 nucleotide sequence: TGTGCCAGCCGGACACCGGGAAGCTCTGGAAACACCATATATTTT.

J is TRBJ1-1 and V is TRBV6-5; D ambiguous. CDR1 MNHEY and CDR2 SVGAGI come from the germline V gene. Between the trimmed V and J ends, which lost 0 bases and 4 bases, there was a span of 6 bases. This CDR3 region has 13 residues. CDR3 amino acids: CASSYSWGTEAFF. In DNA, the CDR3 is TGTGCCAGCAGTTACTCGTGGGGCACTGAAGCTTTCTTT.